This TCR beta chain was identified in a study of beta chain features in type 1 diabetes. CDR3 length equals 12 residues. Germline V gene data show CDR1 as SQVTM and CDR2 as ANQGSEA. V was trimmed by 4 bases and J by 5 bases, leaving 11 bases between them. The sample holds a few counts of this clone. Averaging about 116 mL, one heparinised blood draw was given by each donor. The investigators reverse transcribed all of the isolated RNA, so they sequenced expressed TCRB transcripts. The repertoire was sequenced with immunoSEQ multiplex PCR; TCRdb's copy has only in-frame clones and lacks some. The sample includes roughly 500,000 clones, 10% to 12% of them seen just once.

Sample: naive CD4+ T cells from blood. The source of this sequence is a woman younger than 30 in good health. The gene calls are TRBV29-1 and TRBJ2-5; unclear D gene. This CDR3 reads CSVGGRRETQYF. Here the CDR3 DNA reads TGCAGCGTTGGAGGACGTCGGGAGACCCAGTACTTC.